These 13 T cell receptor beta chains were sequenced from one sample in a study of blood T cells in healthy people across ages. Next came a second PCR, run for about 7 to 12 cycles, which used a sample-barcoded 5' primer along with a J-beta primer mix. TCRdb passed the 5' RACE reads through MiXCR, listing each CDR3 protein once. The table records 1.5 million to 2 million distinct CDR3 sequences, around 35% of them present only once. The sample consisted of blood. The receptors were sampled from a woman aged 30 to 39 in good health.

The V and J genes are TRBV7-2 and TRBJ1-1, with TRBD1 identical over 8 bases. Germline assignment: CDR1 SGHTA and CDR2 FQGNSA. V trimming: 6 bases; J trimming: 0 bases; junction bases outside the gene matches: 6. The CDR3 loop spans 15 amino acids. The CDR3 protein is CASRRKTGVNTEAFF. CDR3 coding DNA: TGTGCCAGCAGACGCAAGACAGGGGTGAACACTGAAGCTTTCTTT.

This clonotype turned up a few times. The rearrangement links TRBV4-1 to TRBJ2-7, with D possibly matching TRBD2 (6 bases). Germline CDR1 MGHRA, CDR2 YSYEKL. The CDR3 is made up of 16 amino acids. The V end was cut by 3 bases, the J end by 3 bases, with 18 bases between. The CDR3 DNA sequence: TGCGCCAGCAGCCAGGCGACTAGTGCCCCATACTACGAGCAGTACTTC. Translated: CASSQATSAPYYEQYF.

V gene TRBV10-3 combines with J gene TRBJ2-2; 8 bases match TRBD2. Trimming cost V 6 bases and J 6 bases; bases outside gene matches: 9. Germline CDR1 reads ENHRY; CDR2 reads SYGVKD. The CDR3 covers 15 residues. CDR3 amino acids: CAISLAAGGPGELFF. Written as DNA, the CDR3 is TGTGCCATCAGCCTAGCCGCGGGGGGCCCCGGGGAGCTGTTTTTT.

The chain uses TRBV12-3 or TRBV12-4 and TRBJ2-7; 8 nucleotides align to TRBD2. Losses at the gene ends were 6 bases for V and 5 bases for J; bases not matched to a gene: 12. The CDR3 extends over 15 amino acids. CDR3 coding DNA: TGTGCCAGCAGCCGCCCGTCGGGAGGGCCCCACGAGCAGTACTTC. It encodes CASSRPSGGPHEQYF.

To note about this clonotype: Relative to the germline gene, one junction end is altered; a read error may explain this. The chain uses TRBV12-3 or TRBV12-4 and TRBJ2-3; D may be TRBD2 (7 bases). The CDR3 loop spans 15 amino acids. The DNA for the CDR3 is TGTGCCAGCAGTCAGGACGGTGGGGGGGCAGATACGGAGTATTTT. Residues: CASSQDGGGADTEYF.

The chain links TRBV5-5 to TRBJ2-7, with TRBD1 matching 10 bases. The DNA end is a closer match to TRBJ2-5, so the J assignment may be wrong. CDR1 is SGHKS and CDR2 is YYEKEE in the germline V gene (reference sequence). This CDR3 is 14 amino acids long. CDR3 in DNA: TGTGCCAGCGGCCGGGACAGGGGTTTAGGGACCCAGTACTTC. Translation gives CASGRDRGLGTQYF.

The chain recombines TRBV30 with TRBJ2-7; D ambiguous. V lost 2 bases and J 3 bases, leaving 11 bases between the germline ends. CDR1 GTSNPN and CDR2 SVGIG come from the germline V gene (reference sequence). This CDR3 contains 13 residues. CDR3: CAWSRRSNYEQYF. CDR3 in DNA: TGTGCCTGGAGTAGGCGCAGCAACTACGAGCAGTACTTC.

This clonotype has a handful of counts. The chain is built from TRBV27 and TRBJ2-1, with D possibly matching TRBD1 (5 bases). Per the germline V gene, CDR1 is MNHEY and CDR2 is SMNVEV (reference sequence). The CDR3 covers 16 residues. Trimming stripped 3 bases from V and 0 bases from J, with 12 bases between. This CDR3 is CASSFQGALSYNEQFF. CDR3 nucleotides: TGTGCCAGCAGTTTTCAGGGCGCCCTCTCCTACAATGAGCAGTTCTTC.

The sample holds a few counts of this clonotype. The V call is TRBV20-1, the J call TRBJ2-7; D uncertain. Germline CDR1 and CDR2: DFQATT and SNEGSKA (reference sequence). The CDR3 totals 13 residues. The ends were cut back, 3 bases at V and 0 bases at J, with 9 bases in the middle. CDR3 sequence: CSARDVSSYEQYF. In DNA, the CDR3 is TGCAGTGCTAGGGACGTCAGCTCCTACGAGCAGTACTTC.

This clonotype has only a few counts. The V call is TRBV15, the J call TRBJ1-2; a possible D gene is TRBD1 (5 bases). This CDR3 has 15 residues. V lost 5 bases to trimming and J lost 4 bases, with 17 bases between them. Germline CDR1 is LNHNV and CDR2 is YYDKDF (reference sequence). In DNA form, the CDR3 reads TGTGCCACCAGCTTCATCAGGGAGTCCGCCTATGGCTACACCTTC. It yields the protein CATSFIRESAYGYTF.

This clonotype was seen many times. The chain is built from TRBV20-1 and TRBJ2-5; tentative D call: TRBD1 (6 bases). There are 13 residues in the CDR3. The V gene lost 3 bases and the J gene lost 5 bases, with 13 bases spanning the gap. Germline CDR1 is DFQATT and CDR2 is SNEGSKA (reference sequence). The CDR3 is CSASQNRVETQYF. The CDR3 bases are TGCAGTGCTAGCCAGAACAGGGTTGAGACCCAGTACTTC.

The V and J genes are TRBV7-6 and TRBJ2-2; possibly TRBD2 for D (6 bases). The CDR3 is 14 residues long. Germline loops: CDR1 SGHVS, CDR2 FNYEAQ. V lost 3 bases and J lost 6, with 11 bases in between. The CDR3 sequence is CASSFGEAAGELFF. In DNA form, the CDR3 reads TGTGCCAGCAGCTTCGGGGAGGCTGCCGGGGAGCTGTTTTTT.

The CDR3 protein is CATSRDRLAGGGVQYF. The CDR3 nucleotides are TGTGCCACCAGCAGAGACCGTCTAGCGGGAGGAGGTGTGCAGTATTTT. This chain uses TRBV15 with TRBJ2-3; the match to TRBD2 covers 11 bases. The length of the CDR3 is 16 residues. Germline values: CDR1 LNHNV, CDR2 YYDKDF (reference sequence). The trim removed 0 bases at V and 11 bases at J, leaving 10 bases unmatched.